This T cell receptor beta chain was sequenced during a study of identical twins. A template switching step contributed a universal primer site, while unique molecular identifiers were present in the cDNA. In TCRdb, the 5' RACE reads were re-called with MiXCR into one record per CDR3 protein. The sample contains 240,000 or so distinct CDR3 sequences, 12% of which appear only once. Study results and limitations: Twins shared out-of-frame alpha sequences with excess low generation probability.

Regarding this clonotype: Its matching antigen is unknown.

Germline trimming cut 5 bases from V and 1 base from J; bases unmatched to any gene: 5. CDR1 is DFQATT and CDR2 is SNEGSKA in the germline V gene (reference sequence). CDR3 length: 14 amino acids. This same sample was also taken into another study, of yellow fever vaccine responses in identical twins.

The chain has TRBV20-1 and TRBJ2-7; 10 nucleotides match TRBD2. Sequencing input: memory (CD45RO+) T cells sorted from blood. The sequence was obtained from a young woman in good health. The CDR3 sequence: CSAFIAGGSYEQYF. As DNA, the CDR3 is TGCAGTGCTTTTATAGCGGGAGGTTCCTACGAGCAGTACTTC.